The following is a T cell receptor beta chain sequence with its context. Its specificity is unknown. While the first cohort had 650 to 850 subjects, the donors belonged to the separate validation cohort of over a hundred subjects. Clones were read by immunoSEQ multiplex PCR, and TCRdb kept only the in-frame ones, dropping some. The sample has 80,000 to 100,000 clones, roughly 87% seen once. This CDR3 has 13 amino acids. The V end was cut by 9 bases, the J end by 1 base, with 12 bases between. Germline V gene lookup returns CDR1 MNHNS and CDR2 SASEGT. These data belong to a study of cytomegalovirus exposure and HLA in healthy donors. Study-level information: The same platform used for the 666 first-cohort repertoires was also used for the 120 or so validation repertoires, as a later analysis reported. Notes on the study in general: Later, an analysis found that TCR clusters from the first cohort tended to co-occur in the roughly 120 validation repertoires. Investigators reported under 200 TCR beta chains as tied to cytomegalovirus.

The receptor comes from a man between 18 and 35 years old in good health and CMV-seropositive. Source material: PBMCs. J is TRBJ1-2 and V is TRBV6-1, with D perhaps matching TRBD1 (5 bases). The CDR3 sequence: CASADSINYGYTF. The CDR3 DNA sequence: TGTGCCAGTGCCGACAGTATTAACTATGGCTACACCTTC.